This T cell receptor (beta chain) was documented in a study of shared clonotypes between healthy human individuals. Libraries were prepared by immunoSEQ multiplex PCR; TCRdb keeps only in-frame clonotypes and omits some of them. The profile covers about 730,000 clones, with roughly 72% appearing a single time and more than 1.5% taken by the ten largest. This clone was seen only a few times. Antigen: not known. General observations from the study: Estimated clonotype richness was generally higher in naive than memory subsets. Around 5% was the fraction of naive CD4 clonotypes found shared across a few donors. Clonotype sharing levels among donors were expected to vary with sequencing depth.

Material for sequencing was memory CD4+ T cells sorted from blood. The subset here: CD45RA-negative fraction. This receptor was taken from a woman aged 25 to 45 in good health.

CDR3 coding DNA: TGTGCCAGTAGTATCCAGGGCCGCAATCAGCCCCAGCATTTT. This sequence encodes CASSIQGRNQPQHF. The V and J genes are TRBV19 and TRBJ1-5, with a tentative D call TRBD1 (5 bases). Germline CDR1 is LNHDA and CDR2 is SQIVND (reference sequence). The V end lost 3 bases, the J end lost 2 bases, and 8 bases lay between the germline ends. There are 14 residues in the CDR3. The variable domain in full, completed from reference TRBV19 and TRBJ1-5, reads DGGITQSPKYLFRKEGQNVTLSCEQNLNHDAMYWYRQDPGQGLRLIYYSQIVNDFQKGDIAEGYSVSREKKESFPLTVTSAQKNPTAFYLCASSIQGRNQPQHFGDGTRLSIL.